This TCR beta chain appears in the sequencing data of a study of shared clonotypes between healthy human individuals. The ends lost 4 bases at V and 10 bases at J; junction bases unmatched: 15. Germline CDR1 LNHDA, CDR2 SQIVND (reference sequence). This CDR3 region has 16 residues. Study-level points and caveats: Sharing across four donors was seen in approximately 5.2% of naive CD4 clonotypes. Shared clonotypes across all four donors exceeded non-shared ones in generation probability.

In the authors' workflow: In the immunoSEQ data, sequences were junction-only and lacked quality scores, so filtering differed. Clones were read by immunoSEQ multiplex PCR, and TCRdb kept only the in-frame ones, dropping some. The V and J calls and clone size come from that table; D and trimming were worked out from the DNA. The table records some 630,000 clones, 72% of them present only once. On this clone: The antigen is undetermined.

A CD45RA-negative memory subset and a CD45RA+ naive subset were separated from the CD4+ cells. The chain is built from TRBV19 and TRBJ2-1; 8 bases match TRBD1. The receptor was derived from a woman aged 25 to 39 in good health. Sequenced: memory CD4+ T cells sorted from blood. The sample's subset: CD45RA-negative fraction. The CDR3 loop is CASSKTGAGFGLEQFF. The CDR3 DNA follows: TGTGCCAGTAGTAAGACAGGGGCAGGTTTCGGATTGGAGCAGTTCTTC.